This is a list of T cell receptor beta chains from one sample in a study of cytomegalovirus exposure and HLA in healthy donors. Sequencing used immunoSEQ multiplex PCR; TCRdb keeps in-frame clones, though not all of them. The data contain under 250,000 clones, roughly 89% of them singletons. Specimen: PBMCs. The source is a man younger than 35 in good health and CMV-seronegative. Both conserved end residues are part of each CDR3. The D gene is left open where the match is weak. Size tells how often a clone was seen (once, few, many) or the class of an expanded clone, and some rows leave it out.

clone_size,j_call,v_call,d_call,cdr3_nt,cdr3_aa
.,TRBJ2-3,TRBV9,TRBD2,TGTGCCAGCAGCCCCTGGGGTAGCGGGAGGCAATTAAGGAATACGCAGTATTTT,CASSPWGSGRQLRNTQYF
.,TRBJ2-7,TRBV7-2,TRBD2,TGTGCCAGCAGCTTAGAGCCTAGCGGCGTTTACGAGCAGTACTTC,CASSLEPSGVYEQYF
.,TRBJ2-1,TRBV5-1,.,TGCGCCAGCAGCTTGGCGGTGGAGGATGAGCAGTTCTTC,CASSLAVEDEQFF
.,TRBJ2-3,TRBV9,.,TGTGCCAGCAGCGTTAGTACAGGGACCGATACGCAGTATTTT,CASSVSTGTDTQYF
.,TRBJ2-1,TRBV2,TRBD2,TGTGCCAGCAGTGAAGCGCAGGGGACTAGCGGGGTAGGTGAGCAGTTCTTC,CASSEAQGTSGVGEQFF
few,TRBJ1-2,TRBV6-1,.,TGTGCCAGCAGTGAGCGGACAGAACTCTATGGCTACACCTTC,CASSERTELYGYTF
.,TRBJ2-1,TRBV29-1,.,TGCAGCGTTGGGGGAGTGAATGAGCAGTTCTTC,CSVGGVNEQFF
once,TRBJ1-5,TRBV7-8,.,TGTGCCAGCAGCTTAGTGCAGGGGCACGCGAATCAGCCCCAGCATTTT,CASSLVQGHANQPQHF
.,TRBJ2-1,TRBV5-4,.,TGTGCCAGCACCCTACTAGAGATTGGTGAGCAGTTCTTC,CASTLLEIGEQFF
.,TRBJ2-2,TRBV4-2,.,TGTGCCAGCAGCCAAGATCTCGGAGGACTTACCGGGGAGCTGTTTTTT,CASSQDLGGLTGELFF
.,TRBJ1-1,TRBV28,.,TGTGCCAGCAGTTTATTAGAAGAAGCTTTCTTT,CASSLLEEAFF
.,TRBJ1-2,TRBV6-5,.,TGTGCCAGCAGGATCAACAGGGATGGCTACACCTTC,CASRINRDGYTF
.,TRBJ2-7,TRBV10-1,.,TGCGCCAGCAGTGGAGCGGACTCCTACGAGCAGTACTTC,CASSGADSYEQYF
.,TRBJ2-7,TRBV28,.,TGTGCCAGCACCGAGGGCAGGAACGACTACGAGCAGTACTTC,CASTEGRNDYEQYF
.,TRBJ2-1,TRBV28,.,TGTGCCAGCACTATTCGGAGGAGGGTTAAAAATGAGCAGTTCTTC,CASTIRRRVKNEQFF
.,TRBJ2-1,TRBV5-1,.,TGCGCCAGCAGCCCTCGACTCGACTACAATGAGCAGTTCTTC,CASSPRLDYNEQFF
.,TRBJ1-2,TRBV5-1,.,TGCGCCAGCAGCTTGGACAGTCCCTATGGCTACACCTTC,CASSLDSPYGYTF
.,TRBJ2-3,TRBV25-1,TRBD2,TGTGCCAGCAGTGAGCGGGGGGAGCGACGCACAGATACGCAGTATTTT,CASSERGERRTDTQYF
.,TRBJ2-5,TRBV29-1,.,TGCAGCGTAGGCCGGGGGACAGAAGAGACCCAGTACTTC,CSVGRGTEETQYF
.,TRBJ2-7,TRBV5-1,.,TGCGCCAGCAGCTTAGCAGGGGTTACCTACGAGCAGTACTTC,CASSLAGVTYEQYF
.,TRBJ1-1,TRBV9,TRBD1,TGTGCCAGCAGCGCTCACGGGACAGATAACACTGAAGCTTTCTTT,CASSAHGTDNTEAFF
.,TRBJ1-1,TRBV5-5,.,TGTGCCAGCAGCCTGGAGCCACTGAACACTGAAGCTTTCTTT,CASSLEPLNTEAFF
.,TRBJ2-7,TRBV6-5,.,TGTGCCAGCAGACAGGGATTCCTCTACGAGCAGTACTTC,CASRQGFLYEQYF
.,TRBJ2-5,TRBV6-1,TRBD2,TGTGCCAGCAGTGAAGAACTAGCGGGAGGGGAGACCCAGTACTTC,CASSEELAGGETQYF
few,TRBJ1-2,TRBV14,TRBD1,TGTGCCAGCAGCCATTATGCCGGGACAGGGATTGACTATGGCTACACCTTC,CASSHYAGTGIDYGYTF
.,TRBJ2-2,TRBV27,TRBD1,TGTGCCAGCACCGGACAGGGATCCATCGGTAACGGGGAGCTGTTTTTT,CASTGQGSIGNGELFF
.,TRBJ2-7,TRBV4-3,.,TGCGCCAGCAGCCAAGAGAAGGGTTTATCGGAGGGATACGAGCAGTACTTC,CASSQEKGLSEGYEQYF
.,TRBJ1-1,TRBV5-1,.,TGCGCCAGCAGCTTGGGGTTACTACGGGACACCAACACTGAAGCTTTCTTT,CASSLGLLRDTNTEAFF
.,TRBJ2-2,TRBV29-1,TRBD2,TGCAGCGGGGGACTATTACCAGGGGAGCTGTTTTTT,CSGGLLPGELFF
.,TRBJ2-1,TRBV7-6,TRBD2,TGTGCCAGCAGCTTAGCGGGAGCGGGAGGACCAGGCCCCCACCAGTTCTTC,CASSLAGAGGPGPHQFF
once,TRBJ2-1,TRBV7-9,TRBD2,TGTGCCAGCAGCTACACTAGCGGGGGACCCAACAATGAGCAGTTCTTC,CASSYTSGGPNNEQFF
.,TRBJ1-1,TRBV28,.,TGTGCCAGCAGTGAAGATCCCCTGGGGGCGTGGAACACTGAAGCTTTCTTT,CASSEDPLGAWNTEAFF
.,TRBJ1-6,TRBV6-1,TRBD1,TGTGCCAGCAGTATTACAGGGGAGCATTCACCCCTCCACTTT,CASSITGEHSPLHF
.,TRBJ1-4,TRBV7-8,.,TGTGCCAGCAGCCAGCACAGGGTCCTAGGTGAAAAACTGTTTTTT,CASSQHRVLGEKLFF
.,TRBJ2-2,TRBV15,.,TGTGCCACCACCAGGGGAGGCGGGGGACCGAACACCGGGGAGCTGTTTTTT,CATTRGGGGPNTGELFF
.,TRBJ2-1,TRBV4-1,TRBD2,TGCGCCAGCAGCCAAGATGGGGGACTAACCGCCGCCTATAACTACAATGAGCAGTTCTTC,CASSQDGGLTAAYNYNEQFF
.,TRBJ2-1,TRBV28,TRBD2,TGTGCCAGCAGTTTGACTAGCGGGAGTAGTTCCTACAATGAGCAGTTCTTC,CASSLTSGSSSYNEQFF
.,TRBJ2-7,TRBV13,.,TGTGCCAGCGGGGGCCCAGCCCACTACGAGCAGTACTTC,CASGGPAHYEQYF
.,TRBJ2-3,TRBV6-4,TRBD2,TGTGCCAGCAGAGCGGGAGCGAGGGGGGATACGCAGTATTTT,CASRAGARGDTQYF
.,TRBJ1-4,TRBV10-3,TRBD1,TGTGCCATCAGTGAGGCACAGGGGGCGGTTGAAAAACTGTTTTTT,CAISEAQGAVEKLFF
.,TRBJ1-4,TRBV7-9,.,TGTGCCAGCAGCTTAGCGCTTGAGGCTAATGAAAAACTGTTTTTT,CASSLALEANEKLFF
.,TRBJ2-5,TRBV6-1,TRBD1,TGTGCCAGCAGACAGGACAGGGGAGGGGAGACCCAGTACTTC,CASRQDRGGETQYF
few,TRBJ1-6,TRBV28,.,TGTGCCAGCAGACCCTACGGGAGGAGGTTTTCACCCCTCCACTTT,CASRPYGRRFSPLHF
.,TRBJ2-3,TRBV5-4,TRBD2,TGTGCCAGCAGCCTAGCGGGCACAGATACGCAGTATTTT,CASSLAGTDTQYF
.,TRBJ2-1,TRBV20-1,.,TGCAGTGGAAGCCCGAACAATGAGCAGTTCTTC,CSGSPNNEQFF
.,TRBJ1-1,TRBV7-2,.,TGTGCCAGCAGCTGGAAGACAGGCACTGAAGCTTTCTTT,CASSWKTGTEAFF
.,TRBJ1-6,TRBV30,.,TGTGCCTGGAGTTTAGATATCGGGGTTTCACCCCTCCACTTT,CAWSLDIGVSPLHF
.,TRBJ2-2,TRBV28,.,TGTGCCAGCGGCAAAACCGGGGAGCTGTTTTTT,CASGKTGELFF
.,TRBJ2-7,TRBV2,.,TGTGCCAGCGGGGTTTTAGGTGGGGGGTCCTACGAGCAGTACTTC,CASGVLGGGSYEQYF
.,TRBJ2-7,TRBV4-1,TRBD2,TGCGCCAGCAGCCGAGATCCGGGACTAGCGGCCTACGAGCAGTACTTC,CASSRDPGLAAYEQYF
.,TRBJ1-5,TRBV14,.,TGTGCCAGCAGCCGATATGGAGGTCAGCCCCAGCATTTT,CASSRYGGQPQHF
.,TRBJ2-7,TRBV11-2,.,TGTGCCAGCAGCTTAGCGGGAGCCTACGAGCAGTACTTC,CASSLAGAYEQYF
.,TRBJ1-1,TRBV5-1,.,TGCGCCAGCAGCTCCCAGGGGAGTGGCACTGAAGCTTTCTTT,CASSSQGSGTEAFF